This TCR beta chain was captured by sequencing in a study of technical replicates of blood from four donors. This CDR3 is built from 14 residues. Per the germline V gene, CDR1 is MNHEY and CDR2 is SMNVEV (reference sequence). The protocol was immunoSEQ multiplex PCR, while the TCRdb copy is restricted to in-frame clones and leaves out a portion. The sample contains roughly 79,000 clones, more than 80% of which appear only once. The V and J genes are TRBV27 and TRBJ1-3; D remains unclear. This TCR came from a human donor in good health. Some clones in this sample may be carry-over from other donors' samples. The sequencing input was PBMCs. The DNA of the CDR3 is TGTGGAAGAGGGTTGGTACACTCTGGAAACACCATATATTTT. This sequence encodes CGRGLVHSGNTIYF.